Included here is one T cell receptor beta chain sequence, with context. Its antigen remains unidentified. Trimming removed 7 bases from V and 3 bases from J; junction bases left unmatched: 9. Germline V lookup: CDR1 SGDLS, CDR2 YYNGEE. This CDR3 has 15 amino acids. The table came from immunoSEQ multiplex PCR; TCRdb's copy has only in-frame clones and leaves some out. The table lists 60,000 to 80,000 clones, about 90% of them singletons, with over 2.5% in the top ten. These data originate in a study of identifying expanded T cells in peripheral blood. Overall study results and limits: Technical replicates showed approximately 1.2 changed clones; two weeks roughly 18; four weeks 19.

The rearrangement links TRBV9 to TRBJ2-1; TRBD2 agrees at 8 bases. The sequence derives from a person between 18 and 75 years old in good health. The sample taken for sequencing was blood. CDR3 protein: CASGALAGHYNEQFF. The CDR3 nucleotides read TGTGCCAGCGGGGCCCTAGCGGGTCACTACAATGAGCAGTTCTTC.